The clone carrying this TCR beta chain is deemed medium-sized. The data were taken from a study of tumor-infiltrating lymphocytes in oesophageal squamous cell carcinoma. Deletions cut 3 bases from V and 0 bases from J, with 11 bases between. The CDR3 runs 16 residues. TCRdb re-called the PCR reads through MiXCR, storing one row per CDR3 protein. The repertoire holds about 20,000 distinct CDR3 sequences, with roughly two fifths as singletons. The TCR comes from a female donor with esophageal squamous cell carcinoma. The chain couples TRBV12-3 or TRBV12-4 to TRBJ2-2; no clear D. The sequenced sample consisted of normal esophageal tissue next to the tumor. The CDR3 nucleotides read TGTGCCAGCAGTTTCAGTCTGGGTACGAACACCGGGGAGCTGTTTTTT. Translation gives CASSFSLGTNTGELFF.